This T cell receptor beta chain was obtained from a study of T-cell reconstitution after alpha-beta-depleted transplantation in children. Study results and caveats: The study traced high day-60 TCRbeta diversity in some patients to surviving recipient T cells and thymic progenitors. T-cell counts and diversity at one year following transplant were attributed mainly to newly produced T cells. Reportedly, alpha-beta T cells present about two months post-transplant originated from several hundred expanded clones of graft origin.

CDR3 size: 13 residues. V dropped 1 base and J dropped 0 bases, with 6 bases sitting between them. CDR1 and CDR2 (germline): DFQATT, SNEGSKA (reference sequence). During its preparation, the TCRbeta library received unique molecular identifiers. TCRdb passed the PCR reads through MiXCR, listing each CDR3 protein once. The sample includes about 300,000 distinct CDR3 sequences, over 7% of them seen just once. This clonotype was recorded many times. Its specificity is unknown. The V and J genes are TRBV20-1 and TRBJ1-1, with D hard to call. The clonotype comes from a female patient under 10 years old who had a stem cell transplant for Fanconi anemia, so the T cells may come from the graft donor. Source: peripheral blood, taken 360 days after TCRalphabeta/CD19-depleted stem cell transplant. CDR3 DNA: TGCAGTGCTAGAGTAACGGTGAACACTGAAGCTTTCTTT. Translation gives CSARVTVNTEAFF.